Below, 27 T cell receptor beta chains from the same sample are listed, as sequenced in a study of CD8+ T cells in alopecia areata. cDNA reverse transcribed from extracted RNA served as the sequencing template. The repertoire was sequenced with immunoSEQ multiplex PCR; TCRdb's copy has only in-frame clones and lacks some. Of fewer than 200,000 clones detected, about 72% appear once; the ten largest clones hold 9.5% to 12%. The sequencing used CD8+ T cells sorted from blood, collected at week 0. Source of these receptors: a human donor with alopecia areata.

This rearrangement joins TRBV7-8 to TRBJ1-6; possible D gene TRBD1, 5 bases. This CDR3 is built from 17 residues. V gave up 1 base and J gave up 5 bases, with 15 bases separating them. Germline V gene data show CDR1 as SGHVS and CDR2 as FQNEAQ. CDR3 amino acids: CASSLGRGAKHNSPLHF. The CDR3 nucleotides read TGTGCCAGCAGCTTAGGGCGGGGCGCCAAACATAATTCACCCCTCCACTTT.

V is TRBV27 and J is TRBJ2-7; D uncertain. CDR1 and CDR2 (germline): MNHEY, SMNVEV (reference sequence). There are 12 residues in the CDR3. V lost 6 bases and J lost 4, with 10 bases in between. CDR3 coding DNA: TGTGCCAGCAGCCCCGGGCCGTACGAGCAGTACTTC. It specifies CASSPGPYEQYF.

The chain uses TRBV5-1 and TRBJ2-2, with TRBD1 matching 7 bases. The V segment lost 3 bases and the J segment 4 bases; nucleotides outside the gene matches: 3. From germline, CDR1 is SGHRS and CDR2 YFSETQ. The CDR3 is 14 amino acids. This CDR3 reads CASSSTGATGELFF. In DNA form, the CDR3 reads TGCGCCAGCAGCTCCACAGGGGCCACCGGGGAGCTGTTTTTT. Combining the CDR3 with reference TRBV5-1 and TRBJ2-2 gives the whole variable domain KAGVTQTPRYLIKTRGQQVTLSCSPISGHRSVSWYQQTPGQGLQFLFEYFSETQRNKGNFPGRFSGRQFSNSRSEMNVSTLELGDSALYLCASSSTGATGELFFGEGSRLTVL.

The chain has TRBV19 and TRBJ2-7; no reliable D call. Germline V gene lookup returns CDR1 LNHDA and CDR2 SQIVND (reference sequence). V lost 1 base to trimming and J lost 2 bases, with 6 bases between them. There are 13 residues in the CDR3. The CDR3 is CASSIVDTYEQYF. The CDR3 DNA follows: TGTGCCAGTAGTATAGTTGACACCTACGAGCAGTACTTC.

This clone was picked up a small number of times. CDR3 nucleotides: TGCGCCAGCAGCCAACTCAGGACAGGGGGCAAAAACTACGAGCAGTACTTC. Protein sequence: CASSQLRTGGKNYEQYF. J is TRBJ2-7 and V is TRBV4-1; 11 nucleotides agree with TRBD1. Trimming at V came to 2 bases and at J to 3 bases, leaving 9 bases not matched to a gene. In germline, CDR1 is MGHRA, CDR2 YSYEKL. CDR3 length equals 17 residues.

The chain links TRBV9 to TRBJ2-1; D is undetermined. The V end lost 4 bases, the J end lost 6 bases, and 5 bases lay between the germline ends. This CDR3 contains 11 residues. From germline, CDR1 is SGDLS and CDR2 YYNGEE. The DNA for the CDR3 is TGTGCCAGCAGCCGCACCAATGAGCAGTTCTTC. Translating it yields CASSRTNEQFF.

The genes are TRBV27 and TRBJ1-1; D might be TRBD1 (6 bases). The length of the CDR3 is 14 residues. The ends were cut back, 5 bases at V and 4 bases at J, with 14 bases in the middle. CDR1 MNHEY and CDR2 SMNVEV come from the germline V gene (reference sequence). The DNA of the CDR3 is TGTGCCAGCAGTCCCCCCGGGGGGGCCACTGAAGCTTTCTTT. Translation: CASSPPGGATEAFF.

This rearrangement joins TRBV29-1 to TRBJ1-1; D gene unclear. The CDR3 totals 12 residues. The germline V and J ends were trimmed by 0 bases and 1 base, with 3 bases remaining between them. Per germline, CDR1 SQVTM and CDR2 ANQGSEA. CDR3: CSVEESNTEAFF. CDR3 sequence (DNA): TGCAGCGTTGAAGAATCGAACACTGAAGCTTTCTTT.

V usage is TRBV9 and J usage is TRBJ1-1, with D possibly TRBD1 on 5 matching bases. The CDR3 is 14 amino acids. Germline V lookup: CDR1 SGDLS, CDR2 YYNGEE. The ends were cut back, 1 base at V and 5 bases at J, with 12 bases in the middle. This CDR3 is CASSVSQGRTEAFF. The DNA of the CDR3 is TGTGCCAGCAGCGTAAGTCAGGGAAGGACTGAAGCTTTCTTT.

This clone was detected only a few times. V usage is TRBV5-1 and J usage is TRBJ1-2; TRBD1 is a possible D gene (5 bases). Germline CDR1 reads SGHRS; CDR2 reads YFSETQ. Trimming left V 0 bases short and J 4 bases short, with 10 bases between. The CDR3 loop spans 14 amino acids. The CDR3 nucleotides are TGCGCCAGCAGCTTGGATGGGGCAGGCTATGGCTACACCTTC. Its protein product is CASSLDGAGYGYTF.

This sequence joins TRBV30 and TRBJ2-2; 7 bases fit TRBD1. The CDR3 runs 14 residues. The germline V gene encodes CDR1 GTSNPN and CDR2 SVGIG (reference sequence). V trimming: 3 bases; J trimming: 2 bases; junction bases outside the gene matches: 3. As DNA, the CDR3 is TGTGCCTGGAGGCGACAGGGAAACACCGGGGAGCTGTTTTTT. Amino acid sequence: CAWRRQGNTGELFF.

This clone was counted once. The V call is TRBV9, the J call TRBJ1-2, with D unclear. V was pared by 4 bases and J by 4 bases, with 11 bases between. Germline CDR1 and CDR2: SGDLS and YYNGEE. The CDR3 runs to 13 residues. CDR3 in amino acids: CASSSDGGYGYTF. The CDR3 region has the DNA TGTGCCAGCAGCAGTGATGGAGGCTATGGCTACACCTTC.

The CDR3 sequence is CAWSAEAATDTQYF. The CDR3 bases are TGTGCCTGGAGTGCGGAGGCAGCCACAGATACGCAGTATTTT. V and J are TRBV30 and TRBJ2-3, with a weak D call TRBD2 (5 bases). The CDR3 is 14 residues long. Germline lookup yields CDR1 GTSNPN and CDR2 SVGIG (reference sequence). V was pared by 1 base and J by 2 bases, with 10 bases between.

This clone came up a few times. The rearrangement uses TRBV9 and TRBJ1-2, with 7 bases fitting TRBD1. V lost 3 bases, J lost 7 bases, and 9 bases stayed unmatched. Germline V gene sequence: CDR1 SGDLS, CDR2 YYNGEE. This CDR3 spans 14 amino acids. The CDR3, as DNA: TGTGCCAGCAGCGCCTCGTTGGGACAGCCTGGCTACACCTTC. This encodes CASSASLGQPGYTF.

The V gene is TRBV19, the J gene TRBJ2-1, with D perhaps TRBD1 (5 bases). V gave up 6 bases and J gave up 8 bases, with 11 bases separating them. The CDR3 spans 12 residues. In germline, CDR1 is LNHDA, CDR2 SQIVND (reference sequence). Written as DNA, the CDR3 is TGTGCCAGTAGGGTGAGCAGGGATGAGCAGTTCTTC. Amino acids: CASRVSRDEQFF.

Written as DNA, the CDR3 is TGCCCCCTAGGCTGTACCTACGAGCAGTACTTC. This sequence encodes CPLGCTYEQYF. The chain couples TRBV20-1 to TRBJ2-7; D ambiguous. This CDR3 spans 11 amino acids. CDR1 and CDR2 (germline): DFQATT, SNEGSKA (reference sequence).

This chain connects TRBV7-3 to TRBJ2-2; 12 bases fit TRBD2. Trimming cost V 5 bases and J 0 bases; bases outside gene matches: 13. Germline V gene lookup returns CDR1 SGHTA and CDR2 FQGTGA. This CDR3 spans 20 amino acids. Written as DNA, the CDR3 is TGTGCCAGCAGCCTCAGCCCACTAGCGGGGGGCCCCACGAACACCGGGGAGCTGTTTTTT. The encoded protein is CASSLSPLAGGPTNTGELFF.

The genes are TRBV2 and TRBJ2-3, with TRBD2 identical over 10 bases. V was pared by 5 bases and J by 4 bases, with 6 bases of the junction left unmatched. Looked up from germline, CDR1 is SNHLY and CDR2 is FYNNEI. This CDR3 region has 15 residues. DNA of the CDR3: TGTGCCAGCAGTTATTCGAGCGGGGGGGCAGATACGCAGTATTTT. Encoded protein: CASSYSSGGADTQYF.

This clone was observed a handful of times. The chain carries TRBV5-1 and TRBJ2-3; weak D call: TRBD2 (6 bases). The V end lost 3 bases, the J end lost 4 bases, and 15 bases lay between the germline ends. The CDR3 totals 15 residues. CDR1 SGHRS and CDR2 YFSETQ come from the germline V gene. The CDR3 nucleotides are TGCGCCAGCAGCTCTGGTTCCGGGGGAGCAGATACGCAGTATTTT. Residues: CASSSGSGGADTQYF.

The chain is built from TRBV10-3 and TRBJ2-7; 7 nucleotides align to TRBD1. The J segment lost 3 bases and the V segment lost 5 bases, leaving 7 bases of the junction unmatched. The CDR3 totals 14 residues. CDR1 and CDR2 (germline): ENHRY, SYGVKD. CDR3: CAISTGAEVYEQYF. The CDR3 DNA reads TGTGCCATCAGTACAGGGGCTGAAGTCTACGAGCAGTACTTC.

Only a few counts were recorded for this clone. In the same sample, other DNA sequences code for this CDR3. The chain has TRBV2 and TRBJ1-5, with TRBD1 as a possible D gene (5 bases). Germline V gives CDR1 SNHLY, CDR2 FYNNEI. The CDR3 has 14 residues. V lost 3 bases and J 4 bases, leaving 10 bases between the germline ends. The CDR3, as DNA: TGTGCCAGCAGTGAGGGCAGGGAAAATCAGCCCCAGCATTTT. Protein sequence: CASSEGRENQPQHF.

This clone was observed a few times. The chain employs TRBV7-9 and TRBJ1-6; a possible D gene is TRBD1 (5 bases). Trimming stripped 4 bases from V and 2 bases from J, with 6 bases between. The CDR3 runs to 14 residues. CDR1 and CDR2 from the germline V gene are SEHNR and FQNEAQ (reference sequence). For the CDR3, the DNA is TGTGCCAGCAGCTCGGACACCTATAATTCACCCCTCCACTTT. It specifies CASSSDTYNSPLHF.

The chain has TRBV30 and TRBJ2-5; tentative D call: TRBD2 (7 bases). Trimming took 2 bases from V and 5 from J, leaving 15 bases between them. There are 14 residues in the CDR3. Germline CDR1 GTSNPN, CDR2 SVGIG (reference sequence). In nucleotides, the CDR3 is TGTGCCTGGAGTCGCGGGGGCTTGAGGGAGACCCAGTACTTC. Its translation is CAWSRGGLRETQYF.

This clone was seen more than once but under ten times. This CDR3 is CASSLDRGGPEQYF. CDR3 sequence (DNA): TGTGCCAGCAGCTTGGATCGCGGGGGGCCCGAGCAGTACTTC. This chain joins TRBV5-6 and TRBJ2-7; 8 positions agree with TRBD2. Per the germline V gene, CDR1 is SGHDT and CDR2 is YYEEEE. V gave up 0 bases and J gave up 6 bases; unmatched junction bases: 5. The CDR3 sequence is 14 residues long.

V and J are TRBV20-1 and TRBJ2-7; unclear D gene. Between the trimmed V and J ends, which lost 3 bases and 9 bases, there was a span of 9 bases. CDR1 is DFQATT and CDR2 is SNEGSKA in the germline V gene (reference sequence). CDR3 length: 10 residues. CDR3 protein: CSASSGVQYF. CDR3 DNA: TGCAGTGCTAGCTCGGGTGTGCAGTACTTC.

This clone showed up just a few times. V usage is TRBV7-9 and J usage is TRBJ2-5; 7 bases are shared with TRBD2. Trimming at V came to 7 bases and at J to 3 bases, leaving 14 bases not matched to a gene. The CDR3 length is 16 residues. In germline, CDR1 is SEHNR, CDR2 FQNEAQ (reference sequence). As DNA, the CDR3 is TGTGCCAGCACCTATAATCGGGGAGGGGCCAAAGAGACCCAGTACTTC. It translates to CASTYNRGGAKETQYF.

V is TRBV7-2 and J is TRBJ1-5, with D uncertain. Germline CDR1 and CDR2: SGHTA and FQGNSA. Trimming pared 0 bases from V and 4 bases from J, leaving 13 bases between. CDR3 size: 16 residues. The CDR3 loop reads CASSLALGGGNQPQHF. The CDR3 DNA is TGTGCCAGCAGCTTAGCGTTAGGAGGCGGGAATCAGCCCCAGCATTTT. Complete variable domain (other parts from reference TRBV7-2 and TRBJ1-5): GAGVSQSPSNKVTEKGKDVELRCDPISGHTALYWYRQSLGQGLEFLIYFQGNSAPDKSGLPSDRFSAERTGGSVSTLTIQRTQQEDSAVYLCASSLALGGGNQPQHFGDGTRLSIL.